These 21 T cell receptor beta chains came from one sample sequenced in a study of blood T cell repertoires in COVID-19. Generated by immunoSEQ multiplex PCR, the TCRdb table keeps only in-frame clones and is missing some. Found here are about 320,000 clones, around nine tenths of them singletons; the top ten hold approximately 5%. The sample was PBMCs or T cells enriched from blood (not recorded which). All receptors come from a man between 60 and 75 years old who had recovered from COVID-19.

The chain recombines TRBV10-3 with TRBJ1-5; 8 positions match TRBD1. The CDR3 totals 15 residues. Per the germline V gene, CDR1 is ENHRY and CDR2 is SYGVKD. V dropped 2 bases and J dropped 6; count of bases not matched to a gene: 6. CDR3 bases: TGTGCCATCAGTGAGACAGGGGGGTTAGGTCAGCCCCAGCATTTT. This sequence encodes CAISETGGLGQPQHF.

To note about this clone: Other DNA variants within this sample encode the same CDR3. The rearrangement links TRBV24-1 to TRBJ1-3; no reliable D call. V gave up 3 bases and J gave up 0 bases, with 2 bases separating them. Germline lookup yields CDR1 KGHDR and CDR2 SFDVKD. CDR3 length: 13 residues. CDR3 residues: CATSDHSGNTIYF. CDR3 in DNA: TGTGCCACCAGTGATCACTCTGGAAACACCATATATTTT.

The chain couples TRBV7-2 to TRBJ2-7; 7 bases align to TRBD2. The CDR3 is 15 residues long. Germline V lookup: CDR1 SGHTA, CDR2 FQGNSA. V shed 1 base, J shed 5 bases, and the junction held 8 bases outside the gene matches. For the CDR3, the DNA is TGTGCCAGCAGCTTAGTTGTGGGAGGGATCAACGAGCAGTACTTC. This encodes CASSLVVGGINEQYF.

The chain combines TRBV9 with TRBJ2-7; 8 bases align to TRBD2. Trimming cost V 4 bases and J 0 bases; bases outside gene matches: 3. Germline V gene sequence: CDR1 SGDLS, CDR2 YYNGEE. The CDR3 spans 14 residues. CDR3 region: CASSTSGSSYEQYF. The DNA of the CDR3 is TGTGCCAGCAGCACCAGCGGGAGCTCCTACGAGCAGTACTTC.

This clone was detected only a few times. The chain recombines TRBV7-9 with TRBJ2-7; 7 nucleotides line up with TRBD2. CDR3 length: 14 residues. Germline CDR1 SEHNR, CDR2 FQNEAQ (reference sequence). Trimming removed 8 bases from V and 2 bases from J; junction bases left unmatched: 9. The CDR3 spells CASLEAGVTYEQYF. The CDR3, as DNA: TGTGCCAGCCTAGAGGCGGGAGTAACCTACGAGCAGTACTTC. The full variable domain, rest sourced from reference TRBV7-9 and TRBJ2-7, is DTGVSQNPRHKITKRGQNVTFRCDPISEHNRLYWYRQTLGQGPEFLTYFQNEAQLEKSRLLSDRFSAERPKGSFSTLEIQRTEQGDSAMYLCASLEAGVTYEQYFGPGTRLTVT.

The chain recombines TRBV5-8 with TRBJ1-4; TRBD1 matches 9 bases. With 0 bases clipped from V and 7 bases from J, the junction kept 4 bases outside the gene matches. There are 15 residues in the CDR3. Germline V gives CDR1 SGHTS, CDR2 YDEGEE. This CDR3 reads CASSLAGTGSEKLFF. CDR3 coding DNA: TGTGCCAGCAGCTTGGCCGGGACAGGGAGTGAAAAACTGTTTTTT.

The V call is TRBV11-2, the J call TRBJ2-7; TRBD1 aligns across 7 bases. CDR3 size: 16 residues. With 4 bases clipped from V and 3 bases from J, the junction kept 12 bases outside the gene matches. The germline CDR1 and CDR2 sequences are SGHAT and FQNNGV. The CDR3 sequence is CASSSLLHRGYYEQYF. In DNA, the CDR3 is TGTGCCAGCAGCTCCTTGTTACACAGGGGATACTACGAGCAGTACTTC. Full variable domain (rest looked up from reference TRBV11-2 and TRBJ2-7): EAGVAQSPRYKIIEKRQSVAFWCNPISGHATLYWYQQILGQGPKLLIQFQNNGVVDDSQLPKDRFSAERLKGVDSTLKIQPAKLEDSAVYLCASSSLLHRGYYEQYFGPGTRLTVT.

This clone was counted once. This rearrangement joins TRBV28 to TRBJ2-2; 10 bases map to TRBD2. The ends lost 2 bases at V and 6 bases at J; junction bases unmatched: 6. The CDR3 sequence is 16 residues long. The germline V gene has CDR1 MDHEN and CDR2 SYDVKM. The CDR3, as DNA: TGTGCCAGCAGTTTAGGCCTAGCGGGAGTTTCCGGGGAGCTGTTTTTT. Translating gives CASSLGLAGVSGELFF. The whole variable domain, remainder taken from reference TRBV28 and TRBJ2-2, is DVKVTQSSRYLVKRTGEKVFLECVQDMDHENMFWYRQDPGLGLRLIYFSYDVKMKEKGDIPEGYSVSREKKERFSLILESASTNQTSMYLCASSLGLAGVSGELFFGEGSRLTVL.

This chain uses TRBV4-1 with TRBJ2-3; TRBD2 matches 7 bases. V shed 1 base, J shed 1 base, and the junction held 11 bases outside the gene matches. There are 18 residues in the CDR3. Germline CDR1 MGHRA, CDR2 YSYEKL. In DNA, the CDR3 is TGCGCCAGCAGCCAAGTGTACGCGGGAGAATTTGGCACAGATACGCAGTATTTT. Translated: CASSQVYAGEFGTDTQYF.

The chain links TRBV21-1 to TRBJ1-4. TRBV21-1 is described as a pseudogene. The CDR3 extends over 13 amino acids. The chain's CDR3 is CAPKRGGSEKLFF. The DNA for the CDR3 is TGTGCCCCCAAGCGGGGGGGGAGTGAAAAACTGTTTTTT.

The chain uses TRBV7-5 and TRBJ1-3; TRBD1, as called in the table, went unchecked against the DNA. TRBV7-5 is noted as a pseudogene. The length of the CDR3 is 11 residues. The CDR3 DNA follows: TGTGTCAGAAGTCCGCTTAGGACAGGGGTTTTT. Amino acids: CVRSPLRTGVF.

Written as DNA, the CDR3 is TGTGCCACCAGCAGAGACACCGGGAGTTATCAGCCCCAGCATTTT. Its translation: CATSRDTGSYQPQHF. This rearrangement joins TRBV15 to TRBJ1-5, with D unclear. The ends were cut back, 0 bases at V and 5 bases at J, with 11 bases in the middle. Germline CDR1 is LNHNV and CDR2 is YYDKDF (reference sequence). CDR3 length equals 15 residues.

This clone was detected a few times. This rearrangement joins TRBV5-1 to TRBJ2-7; perhaps TRBD1 as D (7 bases). Germline V CDR1 and CDR2: SGHRS, YFSETQ. The CDR3 sequence is 14 residues long. Trimming took off 4 bases at V and 3 bases at J, with 14 bases between the two ends. CDR3 residues: CASSPQGGGYEQYF. The CDR3 DNA follows: TGCGCCAGCAGCCCGCAGGGGGGAGGCTACGAGCAGTACTTC.

V and J are TRBV6-5 and TRBJ1-3; D gene unclear. The V gene lost 6 bases and the J gene lost 0 bases, with 9 bases spanning the gap. Germline V lookup: CDR1 MNHEY, CDR2 SVGAGI. This CDR3 spans 14 amino acids. CDR3 loop: CASSPSGSGNTIYF. The CDR3 DNA reads as TGTGCCAGCAGCCCCTCGGGCTCTGGAAACACCATATATTTT.

The J gene is TRBJ2-3, the V gene TRBV5-1; 7 bases map to TRBD2. With V trimmed by 7 bases and J by 4 bases, 12 bases remained unmatched. The CDR3 sequence is 15 residues long. CDR1 is SGHRS and CDR2 is YFSETQ in the germline V gene. The CDR3 loop is CASGGGALPSDTQYF. The DNA of the CDR3 is TGCGCCAGCGGGGGAGGGGCTCTCCCATCAGATACGCAGTATTTT.

This chain uses TRBV6-4 with TRBJ2-1; D is perhaps TRBD2 (6 bases). Germline CDR1 is MRHNA and CDR2 is SNTAGT. This CDR3 is built from 14 residues. V lost 5 bases, J lost 3 bases, and 11 bases lay in between. CDR3 sequence reads: CASSSSGSYNEQFF. The DNA for the CDR3 is TGTGCCAGCAGTAGTTCCGGGAGCTACAATGAGCAGTTCTTC.

The chain joins TRBV19 to TRBJ1-1; D may be TRBD1 (5 bases). V shed 5 bases and J shed 0 bases, with 13 bases lying between them. The CDR3 spans 15 residues. The germline CDR1 and CDR2 sequences are LNHDA and SQIVND (reference sequence). CDR3 region: CASSGGRAMNTEAFF. The CDR3 DNA follows: TGTGCCAGTAGTGGGGGGAGGGCGATGAACACTGAAGCTTTCTTT.

V is TRBV5-1 and J is TRBJ1-1; 7 bases match TRBD1. Germline values: CDR1 SGHRS, CDR2 YFSETQ. There are 15 residues in the CDR3. J lost 1 base, V lost 5 bases, and 8 bases had no gene match. The CDR3 loop is CASSPGQYSNTEAFF. CDR3 coding DNA: TGCGCCAGCAGTCCGGGACAGTATTCGAACACTGAAGCTTTCTTT.

V gene TRBV9 combines with J gene TRBJ2-1, with TRBD2 matching over 8 bases. With V trimmed by 0 bases and J by 8 bases, 7 bases remained unmatched. There are 15 residues in the CDR3. The V gene's germline CDR1 is SGDLS and CDR2 YYNGEE. CDR3 DNA: TGTGCCAGCAGCGTAGACCAGCGGGAGTTCGATGAGCAGTTCTTC. Protein sequence: CASSVDQREFDEQFF.

V gene TRBV28 combines with J gene TRBJ2-5; TRBD2 matches at 14 bases. The germline V gene has CDR1 MDHEN and CDR2 SYDVKM. V shed 1 base and J 4 bases; nucleotides not matched to a gene: 11. This CDR3 has 19 amino acids. Written as DNA, the CDR3 is TGTGCCAGCAGTTTATACGTGGTCGGGACTAGCGGGAGCATAGAGACCCAGTACTTC. Translated, it gives CASSLYVVGTSGSIETQYF.

The chain links TRBV21-1 to TRBJ2-7; the D call in the table, TRBD1, was not verified against the DNA. TRBV21-1 counts as a pseudogene. The CDR3 totals 18 residues. CDR3 region: CASSKVFRRQLSSYEQYF. CDR3 bases: TGTGCCAGCAGCAAAGTTTTCAGGCGACAGTTGAGCTCCTACGAGCAGTACTTC.